This TCR beta chain originates from a study of cytomegalovirus exposure and HLA in healthy donors. Study as a whole: An analysis done earlier identified 95 million to 140 million unique TCR beta sequences from 190 million or so T cells. Caucasian-associated ancestry cluster membership applied to about four fifths of some 400 genotyped donors.

Study results and caveats: The only immune exposure information that was available was CMV serostatus.

The germline gives CDR1 SGHRS, CDR2 YFSETQ. CDR3 length: 16 residues. After removal of 4 bases from V and 0 bases from J, the junction contained 5 bases not matched to a gene. As to this clone: Its antigen is not identified.

Use of 60 Vbeta and 13 Jbeta primers characterized the PCR. TCRdb's table, derived via immunoSEQ multiplex PCR, lists solely in-frame clones and lacks some. The table records approximately 90,000 clones, approximately 81% of them present only once. Sequencing used PBMCs. The rearrangement joins TRBV5-1 to TRBJ2-1; 9 bases align to TRBD2. This clonotype was obtained from a middle-aged man in good health and CMV-seropositive. The CDR3 is CASSSLAGPSYNEQFF. The CDR3 region has the DNA TGCGCCAGCAGCAGTCTAGCGGGGCCCTCCTACAATGAGCAGTTCTTC.